One sample yielded the 32 T cell receptor beta chains listed below, sequenced in a study of T cells in Graves' hyperthyroidism and ophthalmopathy. Researchers took RNA transcripts and amplified the TCR beta CDR3 regions from them. Researchers ran a first-round RT-PCR on the TCR CDR3 using the HTBI primer set. TCRdb fed the multiplex PCR reads into MiXCR, producing one record per CDR3 protein. This repertoire shows more than 350,000 distinct CDR3 sequences, approximately 16% found once; its top ten account for under 25%. Sequencing input: blood. The source is a woman aged 60-75 years with Graves' ophthalmopathy.

This clonotype has at least ten counts. The J gene is TRBJ2-3, the V gene TRBV7-9; no clear D gene. Per the germline V gene, CDR1 is SEHNR and CDR2 is FQNEAQ (reference sequence). V was cut by 4 bases and J by 6 bases, with 2 bases left in between. The CDR3 covers 10 residues. In DNA form, the CDR3 reads TGTGCCAGCAGCTGGGATACGCAGTATTTT. Encoded protein: CASSWDTQYF.

This clonotype was seen only a few times. V gene TRBV4-2 combines with J gene TRBJ2-2; D is unresolved. Germline values: CDR1 LGHNA, CDR2 YNFKEQ. The V gene lost 0 bases and the J gene lost 6 bases, with 14 bases spanning the gap. This CDR3 has 16 amino acids. CDR3 in DNA: TGTGCCAGCAGCCAAGACATAGGCAGACTCTCCGGGGAGCTGTTTTTT. The encoded protein is CASSQDIGRLSGELFF.

This clonotype has ten or more counts. The chain recombines TRBV5-1 with TRBJ1-1; possible D gene TRBD1, 6 bases. V lost 2 bases and J 5 bases, leaving 13 bases between the germline ends. Germline V gene sequence: CDR1 SGHRS, CDR2 YFSETQ. This CDR3 contains 14 residues. The CDR3 spells CASSFPGQGTEAFF. The CDR3 DNA follows: TGCGCCAGCAGCTTCCCGGGACAAGGAACTGAAGCTTTCTTT.

Ten or more counts support this clonotype. The chain joins TRBV7-9 to TRBJ2-1; D unclear. V was shortened by 5 bases and J by 9 bases, with 11 bases between the two germline ends. The CDR3 has 12 amino acids. CDR1 and CDR2 (germline): SEHNR, FQNEAQ (reference sequence). This chain's CDR3 is CASSLSSGEQFF. The CDR3 DNA reads TGTGCCAGCAGCCTCAGCTCTGGTGAGCAGTTCTTC. Filled out from reference TRBV7-9 and TRBJ2-1, the complete variable domain reads DTGVSQNPRHKITKRGQNVTFRCDPISEHNRLYWYRQTLGQGPEFLTYFQNEAQLEKSRLLSDRFSAERPKGSFSTLEIQRTEQGDSAMYLCASSLSSGEQFFGPGTRLTVL.

This clonotype has a count of ten or more. V gene TRBV28 combines with J gene TRBJ2-7; 7 bases fit TRBD2. CDR3 length: 13 amino acids. Trimming took 8 bases from V and 7 from J; bases not matched to a gene: 11. In germline, CDR1 is MDHEN, CDR2 SYDVKM. CDR3 amino acids: CASWGRASGEQYF. The CDR3 DNA reads TGTGCCAGCTGGGGGAGGGCCTCGGGAGAGCAGTACTTC.

To note about this clonotype: One end of the junction fails to match germline, which may point to a read error. This sequence joins TRBV20-1 and TRBJ1-1; possibly TRBD1 for D (5 bases). Per the germline V gene, CDR1 is DFQATT and CDR2 is SNEGSKA (reference sequence). There are 13 residues in the CDR3. CDR3 nucleotides: TGCAGTGCTCTCCAGGGACCGAACACTGAAGCTTCCTTT. Its translation is CSALQGPNTEASF.

The chain recombines TRBV28 with TRBJ1-4; D may be TRBD1 (5 bases). This CDR3 contains 15 residues. Trimming removed 1 base from V and 3 bases from J, with 9 bases in between. Germline V gene data show CDR1 as MDHEN and CDR2 as SYDVKM. The CDR3 DNA is TGTGCCAGCAGTTTATTAGGGGTAGCTAATGAAAAACTGTTTTTT. It specifies CASSLLGVANEKLFF.

J is TRBJ1-5 and V is TRBV11-2, with D tentatively TRBD1 (5 bases). The CDR3 length is 13 residues. The germline V gene encodes CDR1 SGHAT and CDR2 FQNNGV. V lost 5 bases and J lost 3, with 8 bases in between. The CDR3 sequence: CASSVTDNQPQHF. CDR3 DNA sequence: TGTGCCAGCAGCGTGACAGACAATCAGCCCCAGCATTTT.

This clonotype has at least ten counts. The CDR3 coding sequence is TGTGCCAGCTCACCGTCAGGGGCAGGAGGCTACACCTTC. It is translated as CASSPSGAGGYTF. The chain joins TRBV18 to TRBJ1-2; D is perhaps TRBD1 (6 bases). Between the trimmed V and J ends, which lost 3 bases and 8 bases, there was a span of 13 bases. The germline V gene encodes CDR1 KGHSH and CDR2 LQKENI. This CDR3 is built from 13 residues.

CDR3 DNA: TGTGCCAGCACCTCCGGGACAGCTCCTTGGACCATATATTTT. It is translated as CASTSGTAPWTIYF. This rearrangement joins TRBV6-1 to TRBJ1-3; 7 nucleotides line up with TRBD1. The V segment lost 7 bases and the J segment 10 bases; nucleotides outside the gene matches: 13. Germline CDR1 and CDR2: MNHNS and SASEGT. This CDR3 comprises 14 residues.

This clonotype appeared many times. This chain links TRBV20-1 with TRBJ2-5; D is perhaps TRBD1 or TRBD2 (6 bases each). Germline CDR1 reads DFQATT; CDR2 reads SNEGSKA (reference sequence). CDR3 size: 15 residues. V lost 3 bases to trimming and J lost 5 bases, with 19 bases between them. The CDR3 loop reads CSASDGGGTQETQYF. Written as DNA, the CDR3 is TGCAGTGCTAGTGACGGGGGCGGTACCCAGGAGACCCAGTACTTC.

Details on this clonotype: A single base separates this from a much larger clone, so it may be a read error. In DNA form, the CDR3 reads TGTGCCATCAGCTCCCTCAATGAAAAACTGTTTTTT. It yields the protein CAISSLNEKLFF. The rearrangement joins TRBV7-9 to TRBJ1-4; D not resolved. Germline CDR1 SEHNR, CDR2 FQNEAQ (reference sequence). CDR3 length: 12 residues.

In its sample, this clonotype was seen many times. This sequence joins TRBV28 and TRBJ2-7; perhaps TRBD1 as D (6 bases). With 3 bases removed from V and 2 bases from J, the gap between germline ends came to 8 bases. The CDR3 covers 13 residues. Germline CDR1 MDHEN, CDR2 SYDVKM. This chain's CDR3 is CASSFQGPYEQYF. CDR3 in DNA: TGTGCCAGCAGTTTCCAGGGGCCCTACGAGCAGTACTTC.

The gene calls are TRBV19 and TRBJ2-1, with TRBD2 identical over 11 bases. The CDR3 spans 16 residues. CDR1 is LNHDA and CDR2 is SQIVND in the germline V gene (reference sequence). With 5 bases clipped from V and 2 bases from J, the junction kept 5 bases outside the gene matches. The CDR3 region has the DNA TGTGCCAGTAGTGAGGGGACTAGCGGAACCTACAATGAGCAGTTCTTC. This translates into CASSEGTSGTYNEQFF.

Many counts were recorded for this clonotype. The chain employs TRBV3-1 and TRBJ2-5, with D perhaps TRBD1 or TRBD2 (6 bases each). The germline V gene encodes CDR1 LGHDT and CDR2 YNNKEL (reference sequence). The CDR3 extends over 15 amino acids. V lost 5 bases, J lost 5 bases, and 18 bases lay in between. The CDR3 sequence is CASSTRAGAGETQYF. The CDR3, as DNA: TGTGCCAGCAGCACCCGCGCAGGGGCGGGGGAGACCCAGTACTTC.

Note on this clonotype: Just one base apart from a much larger clone, this may be a read error. The genes are TRBV27 and TRBJ2-7, with 7 bases that match TRBD1. The CDR3 extends over 17 amino acids. The trim removed 6 bases at V and 0 bases at J, leaving 14 bases unmatched. The germline V gene encodes CDR1 MNHEY and CDR2 SMNVEV (reference sequence). CDR3 sequence reads: CASRAQLVTGFSYEQYF. The CDR3, as DNA: TGTGCCAGCAGGGCTCAGTTAGTGACAGGGTTCTCCTACGAGCAGTACTTC.

This clonotype has at least ten counts. J is TRBJ1-1 and V is TRBV30, with a weak D call TRBD1 (5 bases). This CDR3 region has 14 residues. The germline V and J ends were trimmed by 4 bases and 1 base, with 13 bases remaining between them. Germline CDR1 GTSNPN, CDR2 SVGIG (reference sequence). The CDR3: CAWKVGPPNTEAFF. The CDR3 DNA sequence: TGTGCCTGGAAGGTGGGACCGCCGAACACTGAAGCTTTCTTT.

This clonotype occurred a few times. A much larger clone lies a single base off, so this may be a read error. The chain links TRBV28 to TRBJ2-3, with no clear D. Germline loops: CDR1 MDHEN, CDR2 SYDVKM. This CDR3 is 13 amino acids long. V lost 2 bases to trimming and J lost 2 bases, with 5 bases between them. The CDR3 loop is CASSLTNTDTQYF. The DNA for the CDR3 is TGTGCCAGCAGTTTAACAAACACAGATACGCAGTATTTT.

This clonotype has just a few counts. J is TRBJ2-1 and V is TRBV18; TRBD2 is a possible D gene (6 bases). The V and J ends lost 3 bases and 7 bases respectively, with 19 bases between them. The CDR3 loop spans 16 amino acids. Germline V lookup: CDR1 KGHSH, CDR2 LQKENI. CDR3 residues: CASSPQLAGSLNEQFF. The CDR3, as DNA: TGTGCCAGCTCACCGCAACTAGCAGGGTCACTGAATGAGCAGTTCTTC.

This clonotype has a handful of counts. Just one base apart from a much larger clone, this may be a read error. This chain joins TRBV3-1 and TRBJ2-5, with 11 bases fitting TRBD2. CDR1 is LGHDT and CDR2 is YNNKEL in the germline V gene (reference sequence). The J segment lost 5 bases and the V segment lost 7 bases, leaving 3 bases of the junction unmatched. CDR3 length: 13 residues. Here the CDR3 DNA reads TGTGCCAGCAAACTAGCGGGAGAGGAGACCCAGTACTTC. Encoded protein: CASKLAGEETQYF.

At least ten counts were recorded for this clonotype. V is TRBV2 and J is TRBJ2-7; 10 bases agree with TRBD1. J lost 3 bases, V lost 7 bases, and 21 bases had no gene match. This CDR3 is 19 amino acids long. Germline-derived CDR1 and CDR2 are SNHLY and FYNNEI. The CDR3 DNA follows: TGTGCCAGCACTCCACCGACAGGGGGCAGGGCTAGCGGTGACTACGAGCAGTACTTC. It specifies CASTPPTGGRASGDYEQYF.

Ten or more counts support this clonotype. V gene TRBV7-2 combines with J gene TRBJ2-6, with a weak D call TRBD2 (5 bases). CDR1 and CDR2 (germline): SGHTA, FQGNSA. V lost 2 bases and J 1 base, leaving 6 bases between the germline ends. The CDR3 runs 15 residues. The CDR3 loop is CASSLRESGANVLTF. The CDR3 bases are TGTGCCAGCAGCTTACGGGAATCTGGGGCCAACGTCCTGACTTTC. Filled out from reference TRBV7-2 and TRBJ2-6, the complete variable domain reads GAGVSQSPSNKVTEKGKDVELRCDPISGHTALYWYRQSLGQGLEFLIYFQGNSAPDKSGLPSDRFSAERTGGSVSTLTIQRTQQEDSAVYLCASSLRESGANVLTFGAGSRLTVL.

There are many counts of this clonotype. The chain is built from TRBV20-1 and TRBJ2-7; D is ambiguous. V shed 0 bases and J shed 6 bases, with 12 bases lying between them. Germline assignment: CDR1 DFQATT and CDR2 SNEGSKA (reference sequence). The CDR3 is 13 amino acids. CDR3 amino acids: CSARDLTRTEQYF. The DNA of the CDR3 is TGCAGTGCTAGAGATCTGACACGTACCGAGCAGTACTTC.

This clonotype was counted between two and nine times. The chain has TRBV9 and TRBJ2-3; 11 bases align to TRBD2. The CDR3 totals 15 residues. CDR1 is SGDLS, CDR2 YYNGEE, per germline. V shed 3 bases and J 2 bases; nucleotides not matched to a gene: 2. CDR3: CASSEGLAVTDTQYF. The CDR3 coding sequence is TGTGCCAGCAGCGAGGGACTAGCGGTCACAGATACGCAGTATTTT.

The table lists this clonotype with many counts. The J gene is TRBJ1-1, the V gene TRBV18, with D possibly TRBD1 on 5 matching bases. Germline V CDR1 and CDR2: KGHSH, LQKENI. Trimming pared 5 bases from V and 1 base from J, leaving 8 bases between. The CDR3 covers 13 residues. The CDR3 DNA sequence: TGTGCCAGCTCAGTGGGGGGGAACACTGAAGCTTTCTTT. This translates into CASSVGGNTEAFF.

This clonotype was seen ten or more times. The genes are TRBV2 and TRBJ2-7; the match to TRBD2 covers 8 bases. The CDR3 is 16 residues long. V lost 6 bases and J lost 0; bases outside the gene matches: 10. CDR1 is SNHLY, CDR2 FYNNEI, per germline. The chain's CDR3 is CASSNPGGPSSYEQYF. CDR3 DNA: TGTGCCAGCAGCAACCCGGGGGGGCCGAGCTCCTACGAGCAGTACTTC.

The genes are TRBV19 and TRBJ2-1, with D tentatively TRBD2 (5 bases). CDR3 length: 16 residues. Germline CDR1 reads LNHDA; CDR2 reads SQIVND (reference sequence). V was cut by 5 bases and J by 0 bases, with 14 bases left in between. In DNA form, the CDR3 reads TGTGCCAGTAGTCCCCCGGTAGCGAACTCCTACAATGAGCAGTTCTTC. Amino acids: CASSPPVANSYNEQFF.

This clonotype was detected only a few times. Here the CDR3 reads CASSYGGTVYEQYF. CDR3 nucleotide sequence: TGTGCCAGCAGTTACGGGGGGACAGTCTACGAGCAGTACTTC. The chain has TRBV6-2 or TRBV6-3 and TRBJ2-7; tentatively, D is TRBD1 (7 bases). This CDR3 spans 14 amino acids. V shed 2 bases and J shed 3 bases, with 11 bases lying between them. Per germline, CDR1 MNHEY and CDR2 SVGEGT.

The gene calls are TRBV20-1 and TRBJ2-7, with 11 bases lining up with TRBD2. The CDR3 is 15 amino acids. The V segment lost 0 bases and the J segment 7 bases; nucleotides outside the gene matches: 8. Germline V gene data show CDR1 as DFQATT and CDR2 as SNEGSKA (reference sequence). The CDR3 here is CSARDGGTSGLEQYF. The CDR3, as DNA: TGCAGTGCTAGAGATGGGGGGACTAGCGGTCTGGAGCAGTACTTC.

Many counts were recorded for this clonotype. The chain is built from TRBV30 and TRBJ2-7, with unresolved D. Germline loops: CDR1 GTSNPN, CDR2 SVGIG (reference sequence). The CDR3 has 11 amino acids. Trimming left V 0 bases short and J 6 bases short, with 6 bases between. CDR3 sequence (DNA): TGTGCCTGGAGTGTACAGAGCGAGCAGTACTTC. Translating it yields CAWSVQSEQYF.

The chain recombines TRBV20-1 with TRBJ1-5; the D is unclear. V was pared by 0 bases and J by 5 bases, with 11 bases between. The CDR3 is made up of 14 amino acids. Per the germline V gene, CDR1 is DFQATT and CDR2 is SNEGSKA (reference sequence). The CDR3 DNA follows: TGCAGTGCTAGAGATCGGACCCCGGATCAGCCCCAGCATTTT. Its translation is CSARDRTPDQPQHF.

As to this clonotype: A much bigger clone sits one base away, suggesting this may be a read error. The CDR3 loop reads CASLQGPSWERYF. CDR3 nucleotides: TGTGCTAGCCTACAGGGGCCCTCCTGGGAGCGGTACTTC. J is TRBJ2-7 and V is TRBV12-5, with 7 bases fitting TRBD1. This CDR3 has 13 residues. Germline CDR1 and CDR2: LGHNT and FRNRAP. The whole variable domain, remainder taken from reference TRBV12-5 and TRBJ2-7, is DARVTQTPRHKVTEMGQEVTMRCQPILGHNTVFWYRQTMMQGLELLAYFRNRAPLDDSGMPKDRFSAEMPDATLATLKIQPSEPRDSAVYFCASLQGPSWERYFGPGTRLTVT.